Listed below are T cell receptor beta chains from one sample, sequenced in a study of blood T cell repertoires in COVID-19. Sequenced by immunoSEQ multiplex PCR; TCRdb stores in-frame clones only, minus some. The sample holds hundreds of thousands of clones, approximately 83% seen once. Sequencing was done on a sample of peripheral blood. These receptors came from a woman in her twenties or thirties who had recovered from COVID-19. CDR3s include the opening cysteine and the closing phenylalanine or tryptophan. The order of the fields is CDR3 DNA, CDR3 protein, D gene, J gene, V gene, clone size. The D gene is left open where the match is weak. A clone size is listed for some rows: how often the clone was seen (once, few, many), or a class if it is expanded.

cdr3_nt: TGTGCCAGCAGCTTAGGCGGGTCTAACTATGGCTACACCTTC
cdr3_aa: CASSLGGSNYGYTF
d_call: .
j_call: TRBJ1-2
v_call: TRBV7-2
clone_size: once

cdr3_nt: TGTGCCAGTAGTATAGGACAGAATCCCCGTGAGACCCAGTACTTC
cdr3_aa: CASSIGQNPRETQYF
d_call: .
j_call: TRBJ2-5
v_call: TRBV19
clone_size: .

cdr3_nt: TGTGCCAGTAGTCAGCAGGACGAGCAGTACTTC
cdr3_aa: CASSQQDEQYF
d_call: .
j_call: TRBJ2-7
v_call: TRBV19
clone_size: .

cdr3_nt: TGTGCCAGCAGCTACCGAGTTGGGCTAGCGGGGGGAAGCTCCTACAATGAGCAGTTCTTC
cdr3_aa: CASSYRVGLAGGSSYNEQFF
d_call: TRBD2
j_call: TRBJ2-1
v_call: TRBV5-5
clone_size: .

cdr3_nt: TGTGCCAGCAGCATCACGACTAGCCCGGAGGAGACCCAGTACTTC
cdr3_aa: CASSITTSPEETQYF
d_call: TRBD2
j_call: TRBJ2-5
v_call: TRBV9
clone_size: .

cdr3_nt: TGTGCCAGTAGTATCGGCTACAGGGGGTCGAGGGAGCAGTACTTC
cdr3_aa: CASSIGYRGSREQYF
d_call: TRBD1
j_call: TRBJ2-7
v_call: TRBV19
clone_size: .

cdr3_nt: TGCGCCAGCAGCATCGACAGCTCCTCTGGAAACACCATATATTTT
cdr3_aa: CASSIDSSSGNTIYF
d_call: .
j_call: TRBJ1-3
v_call: TRBV5-1
clone_size: .

cdr3_nt: TGCGCCAGCAGCTTGAGTCCCGGGGGGATCAATGAGCAGTTCTTC
cdr3_aa: CASSLSPGGINEQFF
d_call: TRBD2
j_call: TRBJ2-1
v_call: TRBV5-1
clone_size: .

cdr3_nt: TGTGCCAGTAGTATTTTCGGGGGGGGCTCCTACAATGAGCAGTTCTTC
cdr3_aa: CASSIFGGGSYNEQFF
d_call: TRBD2
j_call: TRBJ2-1
v_call: TRBV19
clone_size: .

cdr3_nt: TGTGCCACCAGCGGCACCTTTTCTGGTAGCGGGAGATCCTCTGGGGCCAACGTCCTGACTTTC
cdr3_aa: CATSGTFSGSGRSSGANVLTF
d_call: TRBD2
j_call: TRBJ2-6
v_call: TRBV15
clone_size: .

cdr3_nt: TGTGCCAGTAGGGTTAGCGGGAGTCCCTCCTACAATGAGCAGTTCTTC
cdr3_aa: CASRVSGSPSYNEQFF
d_call: TRBD2
j_call: TRBJ2-1
v_call: TRBV19
clone_size: .

cdr3_nt: TGTGCCATCAGTGAGGACAGGGGAACCTTTGAAGCTTTCTTT
cdr3_aa: CAISEDRGTFEAFF
d_call: TRBD1
j_call: TRBJ1-1
v_call: TRBV10-3
clone_size: .

cdr3_nt: TGCGCCAGCAGTGAGTCGGGTTGCGCGGGAGGCTACGAGCAGTACTTC
cdr3_aa: CASSESGCAGGYEQYF
d_call: TRBD2
j_call: TRBJ2-7
v_call: TRBV10-1
clone_size: .

cdr3_nt: TGTGCCAGCAGACGATCAGGCGGGGAAAAACTGTTTTTT
cdr3_aa: CASRRSGGEKLFF
d_call: .
j_call: TRBJ1-4
v_call: TRBV12-3/TRBV12-4
clone_size: .

cdr3_nt: TGTGCCAGCAGTTCGGGGGGTCCAAGCTCCTACGAGCAGTACTTC
cdr3_aa: CASSSGGPSSYEQYF
d_call: TRBD2
j_call: TRBJ2-7
v_call: TRBV27
clone_size: .

cdr3_nt: TGCGCCAGCAGCCCGGACAGGCAGCAGTTCTTC
cdr3_aa: CASSPDRQQFF
d_call: TRBD1
j_call: TRBJ2-1
v_call: TRBV5-1
clone_size: .

cdr3_nt: TGTGCCAGCACGGGAGTCAAAAACATTCAGTACTTC
cdr3_aa: CASTGVKNIQYF
d_call: .
j_call: TRBJ2-4
v_call: TRBV11-2
clone_size: once

cdr3_nt: TGTGCCACCAGTAGTAGGGGGAACTATAATTCACCCCTCCACTTT
cdr3_aa: CATSSRGNYNSPLHF
d_call: .
j_call: TRBJ1-6
v_call: TRBV19
clone_size: .

cdr3_nt: TGTGCCAGTAGTATGGTAAGGACGGGGAATCAGCCCCAGCATTTT
cdr3_aa: CASSMVRTGNQPQHF
d_call: .
j_call: TRBJ1-5
v_call: TRBV19
clone_size: few

cdr3_nt: TGTGCCAGCAGCAAGTACCCTGCGAACATTCAGTACTTC
cdr3_aa: CASSKYPANIQYF
d_call: .
j_call: TRBJ2-4
v_call: TRBV5-6
clone_size: .

cdr3_nt: TGTGCCAGCAGCTCGTTTGTACAGGGATTGAACACTGAAGCTTTCTTT
cdr3_aa: CASSSFVQGLNTEAFF
d_call: .
j_call: TRBJ1-1
v_call: TRBV7-8
clone_size: .

cdr3_nt: TGTGCCAGCAGCTTAAGGCTAGCGGGGCTTTCCTACGAGCAGTACTTC
cdr3_aa: CASSLRLAGLSYEQYF
d_call: TRBD2
j_call: TRBJ2-7
v_call: TRBV7-2
clone_size: .

cdr3_nt: TGTGCCAGCAGCCCAAGCAGGGGGCTCACCGGGGAGCTGTTTTTT
cdr3_aa: CASSPSRGLTGELFF
d_call: TRBD1
j_call: TRBJ2-2
v_call: TRBV7-6
clone_size: few

cdr3_nt: TGTGCCAGCAGCTTAGTTGGGGCAGGGTTGGGCACTGAAGCTTTCTTT
cdr3_aa: CASSLVGAGLGTEAFF
d_call: .
j_call: TRBJ1-1
v_call: TRBV7-9
clone_size: .

cdr3_nt: TGTGCCAGCAGCTTGGTAGACAGGGTTGGGGCAGATACGCAGTATTTT
cdr3_aa: CASSLVDRVGADTQYF
d_call: TRBD1
j_call: TRBJ2-3
v_call: TRBV5-6
clone_size: .

cdr3_nt: TGTGCCAGTAACACCGGGACAGGCCTGCCCGGGGAGCTGTTTTTT
cdr3_aa: CASNTGTGLPGELFF
d_call: TRBD1
j_call: TRBJ2-2
v_call: TRBV19
clone_size: .

cdr3_nt: TGTGCCAGCAGCCCTTCCGGGGGGATCCTAGCTAACTATGGCTACACCTTC
cdr3_aa: CASSPSGGILANYGYTF
d_call: .
j_call: TRBJ1-2
v_call: TRBV3-1/TRBV3-2
clone_size: .

cdr3_nt: TGTGCCAGCAGTTTATGGACAGGGGAAAACAATGAGCAGTTCTTC
cdr3_aa: CASSLWTGENNEQFF
d_call: TRBD1
j_call: TRBJ2-1
v_call: TRBV27
clone_size: .